This T cell receptor (beta chain) appears in the sequencing data of a study of post-analysis software for immune sequencing data. A note on this clonotype: Its antigen is not known. At one end, the junction sequence differs from germline, possibly due to a read error.

The study's findings and limits: Patients showed TRBV5-6, TRBV5-1 and TRBV20-1 among four to six TRBV segments more frequent than in controls. Controls had significantly higher normalized Chao1 diversity than multiple sclerosis patients.

Germline CDR1 is MNHEY and CDR2 is SMNVEV (reference sequence). The CDR3 has 17 residues. TCR beta cDNA libraries had unique molecular identifiers. Each sample of about 0.9 to 10 million input T cells yielded about 500,000 cDNA molecules, so each molecule approximated one T cell. TCRdb fed the PCR reads into MiXCR, producing one record per CDR3 protein. The sample contains roughly 430,000 distinct CDR3 sequences, roughly 40% of which appear only once. This TCR was recovered from a girl aged 2 to 9 with multiple sclerosis. The sequencing sample was made of blood. The V and J genes are TRBV27 and TRBJ1-2; D might be TRBD1 (6 bases). In nucleotides, the CDR3 is TGTGCCAGCAGTTTAATTGGGTCCGCAGGGACAAGCTATGGCCACACCTTC. Amino acids: CASSLIGSAGTSYGHTF.